The T cell receptor (beta chain) described here comes from a study of T cell repertoires in cytomegalovirus infection (dated by TCRdb to 2018 to 2020). For the study in its entirety: Alongside well-studied HLA-B-restricted epitopes, the peptide stimulations were aimed at recently identified HLA-C-restricted CMV epitopes, whose presentation resists viral immunomodulation. The HLA type of each donor mattered for the analysis, because public TCR beta signatures pointed to carriage of CMV infection along with the matching HLA type.

The CDR3 goes from the cysteine to the valine over 12 residues. The read is trimmed to its CDR3 DNA, 36 bases read in frame from base 1. CDR1 and CDR2 were assigned from the germline V gene as MNHEY and SVGEGT. The sample's treatment or condition label, in plain terms: in vitro stimulation with specific CMV peptide epitopes to enrich CMV-specific T cells. TCRdb shows the sequencer as Illumina HiSeq 1500. TCRdb reprocessed the public reads (quality trimming at Q25 with fastp, clone calling with MiXCR) and kept in-frame beta chains. Identical CDR3 proteins give one entry, which carries the most common genes and DNA. This sample is represented by fewer than 1,000,000 distinct CDR3 sequences; around 32% of them were singletons. The ten largest account for about 14% of the sample. The paper as a whole reports these results and caveats: The ex vivo response was dominated by HLA-C-restricted CMV-specific TCR beta clonotypes, which also provided the single most frequent clonotype in two of eight donors. Carriers of CMV infection plus the relevant HLA type were discriminated by the cumulative frequency of public TCR beta family members in the study cohort and in an independent approximately 350-donor cohort.

This clonotype turned up a few times. Its antigen specificity is not known. The sample holds no much larger clone one base away, and base qualities are not on file. This TCR was recovered from a human donor in good health (CMV status not recorded). Some clones in this sample may be carry-over from other donors' samples. Here the sequenced sample was cultured CD8+ T cells from PBMCs, taken from culture after CMV antigen stimulation. This sequence uses TRBV6-2 or TRBV6-3 and TRBJ2-7; the D gene lacks a confident call. CDR3 loop: CASRYGTYEQYV. The nucleotide sequence reads TGTGCCAGCCGTTACGGTACCTACGAGCAGTACGTC.